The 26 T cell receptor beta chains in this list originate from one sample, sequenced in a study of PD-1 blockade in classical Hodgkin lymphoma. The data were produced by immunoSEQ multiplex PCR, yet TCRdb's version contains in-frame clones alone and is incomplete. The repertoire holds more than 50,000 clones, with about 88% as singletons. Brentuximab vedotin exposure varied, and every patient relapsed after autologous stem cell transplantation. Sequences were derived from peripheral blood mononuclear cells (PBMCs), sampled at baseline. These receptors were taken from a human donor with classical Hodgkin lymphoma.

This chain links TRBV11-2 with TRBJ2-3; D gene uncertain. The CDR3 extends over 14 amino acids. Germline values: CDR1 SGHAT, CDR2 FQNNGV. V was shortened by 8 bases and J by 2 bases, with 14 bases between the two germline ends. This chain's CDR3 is CASAPNRNTDTQYF. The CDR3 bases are TGTGCCAGCGCTCCCAACCGGAACACAGATACGCAGTATTTT.

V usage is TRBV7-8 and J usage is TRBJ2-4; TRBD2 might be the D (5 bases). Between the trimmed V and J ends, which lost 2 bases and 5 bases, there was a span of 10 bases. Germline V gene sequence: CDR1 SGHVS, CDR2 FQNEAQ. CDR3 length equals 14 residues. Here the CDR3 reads CASSLSPSQNIQYF. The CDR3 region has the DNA TGTGCCAGCAGCTTATCCCCTAGCCAAAACATTCAGTACTTC.

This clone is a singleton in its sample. In DNA, the CDR3 is TGTGCCAGCAGCCAGGGTGGTGGGGCCAACGTCCTGACTTTC. This gives the protein CASSQGGGANVLTF. V gene TRBV14 combines with J gene TRBJ2-6; no clear D gene. In germline, CDR1 is SGHDN, CDR2 FVKESK. The CDR3 runs to 14 residues. The V end lost 3 bases, the J end lost 3 bases, and 6 bases lay between the germline ends.

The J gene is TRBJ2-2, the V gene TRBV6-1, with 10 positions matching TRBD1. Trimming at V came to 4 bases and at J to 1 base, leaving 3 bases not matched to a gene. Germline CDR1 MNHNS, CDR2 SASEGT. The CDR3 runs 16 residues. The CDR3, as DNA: TGTGCCAGCAGTGTGACAGGGGGCATGAACACCGGGGAGCTGTTTTTT. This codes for CASSVTGGMNTGELFF.

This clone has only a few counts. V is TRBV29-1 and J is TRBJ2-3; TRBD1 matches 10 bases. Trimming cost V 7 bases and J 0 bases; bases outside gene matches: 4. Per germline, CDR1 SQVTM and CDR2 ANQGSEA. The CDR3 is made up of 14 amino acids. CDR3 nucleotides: TGCAGCGCCGTGGGACAGGGGAGCACAGATACGCAGTATTTT. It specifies CSAVGQGSTDTQYF.

In nucleotides, the CDR3 is TGTGCCAGTAGTATACGACAGATCACCGGGGAGCTGTTTTTT. It yields the protein CASSIRQITGELFF. The chain employs TRBV19 and TRBJ2-2; weak D call: TRBD1 (5 bases). Germline V gene lookup returns CDR1 LNHDA and CDR2 SQIVND (reference sequence). Deletions cut 2 bases from V and 4 bases from J, with 8 bases between. The CDR3 is made up of 14 amino acids.

This chain's CDR3 is CATSSGAEQYF. CDR3 sequence (DNA): TGTGCCACCAGCTCCGGGGCCGAGCAGTACTTC. The chain links TRBV15 to TRBJ2-7, with D perhaps assigned TRBD1 or TRBD2 (5 bases each). Trimming left V 5 bases short and J 6 bases short, with 8 bases between. There are 11 residues in the CDR3. Germline CDR1 and CDR2: LNHNV and YYDKDF (reference sequence).

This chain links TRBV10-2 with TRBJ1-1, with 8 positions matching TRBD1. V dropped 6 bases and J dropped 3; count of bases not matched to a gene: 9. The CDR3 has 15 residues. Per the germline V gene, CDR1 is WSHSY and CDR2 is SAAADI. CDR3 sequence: CASSVTGGGYTEAFF. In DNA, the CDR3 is TGCGCCAGCAGCGTAACAGGGGGAGGGTACACTGAAGCTTTCTTT.

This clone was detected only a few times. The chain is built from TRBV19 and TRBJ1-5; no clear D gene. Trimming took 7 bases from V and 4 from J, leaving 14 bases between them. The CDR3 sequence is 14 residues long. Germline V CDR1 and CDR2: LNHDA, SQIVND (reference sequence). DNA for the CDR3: TGTGCCAGTACCCTGACGGCGCCTAATCAGCCCCAGCATTTT. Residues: CASTLTAPNQPQHF.

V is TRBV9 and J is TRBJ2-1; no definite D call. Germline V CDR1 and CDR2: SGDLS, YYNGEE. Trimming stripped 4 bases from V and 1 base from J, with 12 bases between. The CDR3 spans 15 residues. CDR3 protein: CASSPYAPSYNEQFF. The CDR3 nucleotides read TGTGCCAGCAGCCCCTATGCTCCTTCCTACAATGAGCAGTTCTTC.

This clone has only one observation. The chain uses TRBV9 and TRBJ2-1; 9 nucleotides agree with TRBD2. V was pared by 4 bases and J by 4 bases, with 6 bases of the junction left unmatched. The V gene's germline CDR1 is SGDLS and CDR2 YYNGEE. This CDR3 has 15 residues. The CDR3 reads CASSPTSGGYNEQFF. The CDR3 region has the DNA TGTGCCAGCAGCCCGACTAGCGGAGGATACAATGAGCAGTTCTTC.

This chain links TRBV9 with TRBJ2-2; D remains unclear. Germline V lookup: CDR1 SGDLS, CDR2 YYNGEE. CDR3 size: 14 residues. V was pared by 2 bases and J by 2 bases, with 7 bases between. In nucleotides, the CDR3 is TGTGCCAGCAGCGTGGACGGTAACACCGGGGAGCTGTTTTTT. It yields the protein CASSVDGNTGELFF. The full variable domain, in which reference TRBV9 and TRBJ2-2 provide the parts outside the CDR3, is DSGVTQTPKHLITATGQRVTLRCSPRSGDLSVYWYQQSLDQGLQFLIQYYNGEERAKGNILERFSAQQFPDLHSELNLSSLELGDSALYFCASSVDGNTGELFFGEGSRLTVL.

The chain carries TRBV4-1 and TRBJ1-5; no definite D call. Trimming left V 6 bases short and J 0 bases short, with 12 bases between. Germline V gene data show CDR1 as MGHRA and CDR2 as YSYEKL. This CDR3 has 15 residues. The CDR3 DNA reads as TGCGCCAGCAGTTTGCATCCCTATAGCAATCAGCCCCAGCATTTT. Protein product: CASSLHPYSNQPQHF.

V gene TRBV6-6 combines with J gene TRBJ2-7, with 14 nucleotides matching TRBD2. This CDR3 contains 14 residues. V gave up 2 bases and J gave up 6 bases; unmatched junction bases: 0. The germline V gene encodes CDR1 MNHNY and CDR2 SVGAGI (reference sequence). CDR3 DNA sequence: TGTGCCAGCAGTTACGGACTAGCGGGGGGCGAGCAGTACTTC. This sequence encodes CASSYGLAGGEQYF.

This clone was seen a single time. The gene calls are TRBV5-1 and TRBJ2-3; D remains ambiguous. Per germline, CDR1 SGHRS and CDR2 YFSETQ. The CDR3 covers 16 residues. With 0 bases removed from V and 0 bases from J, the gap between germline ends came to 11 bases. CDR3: CASSLAAPSSTDTQYF. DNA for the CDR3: TGCGCCAGCAGCTTGGCGGCGCCTAGTAGCACAGATACGCAGTATTTT.

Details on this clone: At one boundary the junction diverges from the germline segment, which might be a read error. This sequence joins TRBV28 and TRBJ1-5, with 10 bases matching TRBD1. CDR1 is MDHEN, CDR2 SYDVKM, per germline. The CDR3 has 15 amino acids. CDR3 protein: CASSFVTGGNEPQHF. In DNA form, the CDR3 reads TGTGCCAGCAGTTTCGTGACAGGGGGCAATGAGCCCCAGCATTTT.

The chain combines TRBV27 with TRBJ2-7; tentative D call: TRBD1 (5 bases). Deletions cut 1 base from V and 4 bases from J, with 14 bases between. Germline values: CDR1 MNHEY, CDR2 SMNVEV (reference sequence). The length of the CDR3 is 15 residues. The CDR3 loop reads CASSLWGGAGYEQYF. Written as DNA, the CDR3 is TGTGCCAGCAGTTTATGGGGCGGAGCAGGTTACGAGCAGTACTTC.

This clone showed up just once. The CDR3 coding sequence is TGTGCCAGCGCTATAAGCAATTCACCCCTCCACTTT. Translated, it gives CASAISNSPLHF. The chain links TRBV6-6 to TRBJ1-6; D is ambiguous. CDR1 MNHNY and CDR2 SVGAGI come from the germline V gene (reference sequence). V lost 8 bases to trimming and J lost 7 bases, with 9 bases between them. The CDR3 runs 12 residues.

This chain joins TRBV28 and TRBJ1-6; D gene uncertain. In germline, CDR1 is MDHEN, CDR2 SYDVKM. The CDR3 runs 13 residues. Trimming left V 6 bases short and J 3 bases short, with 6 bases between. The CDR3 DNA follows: TGTGCCAGCAGCAGATACTATAATTCACCCCTCCACTTT. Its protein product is CASSRYYNSPLHF.

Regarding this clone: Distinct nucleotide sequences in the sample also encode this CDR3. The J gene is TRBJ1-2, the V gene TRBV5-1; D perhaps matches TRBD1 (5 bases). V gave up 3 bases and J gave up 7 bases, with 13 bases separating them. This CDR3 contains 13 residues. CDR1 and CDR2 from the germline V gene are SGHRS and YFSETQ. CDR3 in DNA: TGCGCCAGCAGCTCCCTCACAGGAGTTGGCTACACCTTC. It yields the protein CASSSLTGVGYTF. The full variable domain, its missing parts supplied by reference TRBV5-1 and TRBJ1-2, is KAGVTQTPRYLIKTRGQQVTLSCSPISGHRSVSWYQQTPGQGLQFLFEYFSETQRNKGNFPGRFSGRQFSNSRSEMNVSTLELGDSALYLCASSSLTGVGYTFGSGTRLTVV.

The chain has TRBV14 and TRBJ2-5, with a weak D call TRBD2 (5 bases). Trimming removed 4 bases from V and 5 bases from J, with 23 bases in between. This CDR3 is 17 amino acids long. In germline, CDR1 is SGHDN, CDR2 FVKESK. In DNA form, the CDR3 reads TGTGCCAGCAGCCCCTGGGCGGGTTCTAGCTCGGTCGAGACCCAGTACTTC. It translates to CASSPWAGSSSVETQYF.

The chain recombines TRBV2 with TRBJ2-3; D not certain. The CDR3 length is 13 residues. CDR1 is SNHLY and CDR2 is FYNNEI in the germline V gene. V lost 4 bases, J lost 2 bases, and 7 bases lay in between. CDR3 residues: CASSGRFTDTQYF. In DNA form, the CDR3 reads TGTGCCAGCAGTGGAAGGTTCACAGATACGCAGTATTTT.

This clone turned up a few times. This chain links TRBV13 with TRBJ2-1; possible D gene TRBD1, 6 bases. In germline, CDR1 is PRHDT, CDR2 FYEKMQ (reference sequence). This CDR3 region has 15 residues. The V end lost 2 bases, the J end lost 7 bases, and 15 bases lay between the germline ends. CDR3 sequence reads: CASSLPQGPDNEQFF. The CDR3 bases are TGTGCCAGCAGCTTACCCCAGGGGCCTGATAATGAGCAGTTCTTC.

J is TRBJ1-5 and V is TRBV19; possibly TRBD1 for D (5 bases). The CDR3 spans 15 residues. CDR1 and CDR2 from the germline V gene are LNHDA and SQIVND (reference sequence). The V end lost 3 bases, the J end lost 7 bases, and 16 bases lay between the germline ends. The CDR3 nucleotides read TGTGCCAGTAGTATTGACAGCGGGCACCTACAGCCCCAGCATTTT. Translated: CASSIDSGHLQPQHF.

The CDR3 sequence: CASSLGTGRGNSPLHF. The CDR3 DNA follows: TGTGCCAGCTCATTAGGAACAGGTCGGGGAAATTCACCCCTCCACTTT. V and J are TRBV18 and TRBJ1-6; tentatively, D is TRBD1 (5 bases). The germline CDR1 and CDR2 sequences are KGHSH and LQKENI. The V end was cut by 5 bases, the J end by 7 bases, with 18 bases between. This CDR3 spans 16 amino acids.

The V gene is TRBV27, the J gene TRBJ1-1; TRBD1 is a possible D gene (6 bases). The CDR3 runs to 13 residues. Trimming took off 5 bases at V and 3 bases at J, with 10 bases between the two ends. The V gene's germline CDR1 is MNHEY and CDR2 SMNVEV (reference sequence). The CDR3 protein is CASSEGGYTEAFF. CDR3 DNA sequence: TGTGCCAGCAGTGAAGGGGGGTACACTGAAGCTTTCTTT.